This T cell receptor beta chain was recovered during a study of regulatory T cells in long-lasting Graves disease. Time point indicated: persistent/refractory GD, antithyroid drugs over 5 years with positive TRAb. The TCR library was prepared using RNA isolated from PBMCs. The collection involved drawing about 8.2 milliliters of peripheral blood into EDTA tubes. The table lists this clonotype with a few counts. Its antigen remains unknown. Arm-PCR of CDR3 regions with iRepertoire HTBI primers generated TCR beta libraries. TCRdb reprocessed the multiplex PCR reads with MiXCR, giving one entry per CDR3 protein. The sample holds about 660,000 distinct CDR3 sequences, 25% to 30% seen once. Trimming took 3 bases from V and 1 from J, leaving 10 bases between them. CDR3 length equals 14 residues. Germline-derived CDR1 and CDR2 are KGHSH and LQKENI. Findings and caveats of the study: A limited number of samples was an acknowledged limitation. Among the persistent patients, fewer than 3,000 public clonotypes were shared, more than the 850 to 1,000 shared among new patients. Preferential use of TRBV28, TRBJ1-2 and TRBJ2-5 was seen in persistent disease.

J is TRBJ2-7 and V is TRBV18; D may be TRBD1 (5 bases). The source of this sequence is a female donor with Graves disease. The sample consisted of peripheral blood mononuclear cells (PBMCs), taken when the disease was refractory, from a patient treated with antithyroid drugs. CDR3 loop: CASSPNPGSYEQYF. CDR3 nucleotide sequence: TGTGCCAGCTCACCGAACCCAGGGTCCTACGAGCAGTACTTC.